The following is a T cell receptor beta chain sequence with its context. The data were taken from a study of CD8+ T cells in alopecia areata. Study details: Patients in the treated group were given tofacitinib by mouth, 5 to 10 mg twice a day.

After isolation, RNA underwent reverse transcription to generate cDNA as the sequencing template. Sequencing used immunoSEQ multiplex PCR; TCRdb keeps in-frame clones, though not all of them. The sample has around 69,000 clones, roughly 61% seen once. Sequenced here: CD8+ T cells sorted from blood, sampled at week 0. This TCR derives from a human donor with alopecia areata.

The CDR3 sequence is CSVEDVGGQGGTEAFF. The DNA for the CDR3 is TGCAGCGTTGAAGATGTAGGTGGGCAGGGAGGGACTGAAGCTTTCTTT. The rearrangement links TRBV29-1 to TRBJ1-1, with D possibly being TRBD1 (5 bases). Germline V lookup: CDR1 SQVTM, CDR2 ANQGSEA. The CDR3 length is 16 residues. V lost 0 bases to trimming and J lost 5 bases, with 19 bases between them.